This T cell receptor beta chain is from a study of metastatic and nonmetastatic thyroid tumors. Across the whole study: A comparison of repertoires was made across blood and tumor or nodule tissue from malignant and benign thyroid patients.

Trimming cost V 5 bases and J 5 bases, with 12 bases left between them. There are 13 residues in the CDR3. Per the germline V gene, CDR1 is MNHEY and CDR2 is SVGEGT. Patients were all untreated before their thyroid surgery. Turning to this clone: Its antigen is not known.

Per the original methods: To classify distant metastasis in papillary thyroid cancer, a model was built from CDR3 differences across clinicopathological groups. TCRdb reanalyzed the PCR reads via MiXCR. None of the V and J calls come from the authors' own analysis; TCRdb made them. Of 10,000 to 13,000 clones listed, under 30% are singletons. Study conclusions and caveats: Across blood and tumor, TCR beta diversity in malignant thyroid tumors was reportedly significantly higher than in benign nodules.

The sequencing sample was made of tumor tissue. This TCR was recovered from a male donor with papillary thyroid cancer or a benign thyroid nodule (not recorded which). Some clones in this sample may be carry-over from other donors' samples. The chain couples TRBV6-2 or TRBV6-3 to TRBJ1-1; D gene unclear. CDR3: CASSDLLLTEAFF. CDR3 DNA: TGTGCCAGCAGTGACCTTCTTTTAACTGAAGCTTTCTTT.